This T cell receptor beta chain originates from a study of blood T cells in healthy people across ages. This clonotype showed up just a few times. Primers used in a second PCR of about 7 to 12 cycles were a sample-barcoded 5' primer and a J-beta primer mix. TCRdb reprocessed the 5' RACE reads via MiXCR and lists one record per CDR3 protein. The data contain approximately 1,100,000 distinct CDR3 sequences, more than 35% of them singletons. Sequenced: blood. This receptor was identified in a woman aged 55-69 years in good health.

CDR3 DNA sequence: TGCGCCAGCAGCCGAGACCCGGGACTAGGAGAGACCCAGTACTTC. Its protein product is CASSRDPGLGETQYF. The chain carries TRBV4-1 and TRBJ2-5; 8 positions agree with TRBD2. The V gene's germline CDR1 is MGHRA and CDR2 YSYEKL. J lost 4 bases, V lost 4 bases, and 8 bases had no gene match. The CDR3 is 15 amino acids.